This T cell receptor beta chain emerged from a study of cytomegalovirus exposure and HLA in healthy donors. The PCR used 60 Vbeta and 13 Jbeta primers. Only in-frame clones appear in the TCRdb table, and some are missing; sequencing was by immunoSEQ multiplex PCR. The data contain about 200,000 clones, 87% of them seen just once; the ten biggest clones take up 1.3%. Regarding the study as a whole: Cytomegalovirus-associated status was assigned to some 180 TCR beta chains. TCR beta chain V- and J-gene trimming was linked, in a later analysis, to a missense variant in DCLRE1C. Later work found most CMV-associated TCR beta chains apparently HLA-restricted.

CDR3 size: 18 residues. Germline trimming cut 3 bases from V and 2 bases from J; bases unmatched to any gene: 15. CDR1 ENHRY and CDR2 SYGVKD come from the germline V gene. Concerning this clone: Its specificity is unknown.

Sequenced material: PBMCs. The sequence was collected from a man aged 30-40 years in good health and CMV-seronegative. The gene calls are TRBV10-3 and TRBJ2-5; TRBD1 matches 7 bases. CDR3 amino acids: CAISDKDRVRISQETQYF. As DNA, the CDR3 is TGTGCCATCAGTGATAAAGACAGGGTACGAATCTCTCAAGAGACCCAGTACTTC.